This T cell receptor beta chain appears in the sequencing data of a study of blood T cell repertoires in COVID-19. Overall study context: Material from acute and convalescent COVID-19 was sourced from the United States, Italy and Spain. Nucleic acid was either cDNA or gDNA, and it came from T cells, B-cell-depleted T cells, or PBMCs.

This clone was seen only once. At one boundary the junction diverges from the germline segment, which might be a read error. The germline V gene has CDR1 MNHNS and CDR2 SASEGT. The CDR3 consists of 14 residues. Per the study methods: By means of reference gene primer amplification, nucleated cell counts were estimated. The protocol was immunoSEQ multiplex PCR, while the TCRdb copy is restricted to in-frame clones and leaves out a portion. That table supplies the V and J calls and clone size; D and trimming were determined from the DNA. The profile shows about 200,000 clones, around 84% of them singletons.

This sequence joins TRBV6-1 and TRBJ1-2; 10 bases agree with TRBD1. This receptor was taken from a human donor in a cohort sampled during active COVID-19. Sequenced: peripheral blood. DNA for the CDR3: TGTGCCAGCAGGGAAGGACAGGGGGGCTATGGCTACACCTTC. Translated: CASREGQGGYGYTF.